The present entry profiles one TCR beta chain with its context. What it binds is not known. This record belongs to a study of OX40 agonist ivuxolimab in advanced cancers. In the study overall: Patients enrolled in dose escalation were diagnosed with hepatocellular carcinoma, melanoma, renal cell or head and neck cancer. The dose-escalation cohort was roughly 84% male, with a mean age of 60 years, ranging about 23 to 79.

V was pared by 5 bases and J by 8 bases, with 13 bases between. Germline V lookup: CDR1 MNHEY, CDR2 SVGAGI. This CDR3 spans 13 amino acids. Sequenced by immunoSEQ multiplex PCR; TCRdb stores in-frame clones only, minus some. The repertoire holds about 52,000 clones, with approximately 94% as singletons. Baseline was the first blood sampling point, followed by cycle 4 day 1 and cycle 7 day 1. Study results and caveats: Certain nonresponders additionally had low normalized T-cell clonal expansion.

The sample consisted of CD4+ or CD8+ T cells sorted from blood, taken in a trial of the OX40 agonist ivuxolimab. The TCR sequence derives from an adult with an advanced solid tumor such as melanoma, head and neck, liver or kidney cancer. This chain connects TRBV6-5 to TRBJ1-5; D uncertain. In DNA form, the CDR3 reads TGTGCCAGCAGTGAATACCGACACGAGCCCCAGCATTTT. Its translation is CASSEYRHEPQHF.